The clone carrying this TCR beta chain came up a few times. The sample originates from a study of T cells in Graves' hyperthyroidism and ophthalmopathy. CDR1 and CDR2 from the germline V gene are MRHNA and SNTAGT. V was clipped by 2 bases and J by 3 bases; unmatched bases: 7. The CDR3 contains 17 residues. Amplified TCR beta CDR3 regions came from RNA transcripts. First-round RT-PCR targeting the TCR CDR3 was performed with the HTBI primer set. TCRdb fed the multiplex PCR reads into MiXCR, producing one record per CDR3 protein. The sample contains 500,000 to 550,000 distinct CDR3 sequences, roughly 20% of which appear only once.

The specimen sequenced was blood. The chain uses TRBV6-4 and TRBJ2-7; TRBD2 matches at 13 bases. This TCR was sampled from a man aged 18 to 29 with Graves' hyperthyroidism. Here the CDR3 reads CASSDRPGLAGSYEQYF. The CDR3 coding sequence is TGTGCCAGCAGTGACCGACCGGGACTAGCGGGAAGCTACGAGCAGTACTTC.